The rows below give T cell receptor beta chains drawn from one sample of a study of identical twins. Using its own MiXCR run on the 5' RACE reads, TCRdb lists one record per CDR3 protein. Among 400,000 or so distinct CDR3 sequences, 7% to 9.5% were seen once, and the ten largest hold 7.5% to 9.5%. Sequencing input: naive T cells sorted from blood. These receptors were taken from a woman between 50 and 59 years old in good health. The CDR3 runs from the conserved cysteine through the conserved F or W. A D gene is named only where the DNA matches it firmly. Clone size is shown for a subset of rows, as once, few, many or a class of expanded clone.

V,size,D,J,CDR3,DNA
TRBV12-5,NA,NA,TRBJ2-1,CASGLTRGALNEQFF,TGTGCTAGTGGTTTAACCCGGGGGGCCCTCAATGAGCAGTTCTTC
TRBV4-1,few,NA,TRBJ1-1,CASSQDRSAQGRYTEAFF,TGCGCCAGCAGCCAAGATAGATCTGCACAGGGTAGGTACACTGAAGCTTTCTTT
TRBV21-1,NA,NA,TRBJ2-2,CASTPREEGTGELFF,TGTGCCAGCACCCCAAGGGAAGAGGGCACCGGGGAGCTGTTTTTT
TRBV24-1,NA,TRBD2,TRBJ2-1,CATGGLVGKNEQFF,TGTGCCACCGGAGGACTAGTCGGGAAAAATGAGCAGTTCTTC
TRBV20-1,many,NA,TRBJ2-1,CSARGRSDEQFF,TGCAGTGCTAGAGGGAGGTCGGATGAGCAGTTCTTC
TRBV12-3/TRBV12-4,NA,NA,TRBJ1-1,CASSDDRSNTEAFF,TGTGCCAGCAGTGATGACAGGTCGAACACTGAAGCTTTCTTT
TRBV27,NA,TRBD2,TRBJ2-7,CSSSLSLAGVYEQYF,TGTTCCAGCAGTTTGTCGCTAGCGGGAGTTTACGAGCAGTACTTC
TRBV12-3/TRBV12-4,few,TRBD2,TRBJ2-3,CASTWTPGLAEMLGTDTQYF,TGTGCCAGCACATGGACACCGGGACTAGCGGAAATGCTCGGAACAGATACGCAGTATTTT
TRBV4-1,few,NA,TRBJ2-1,CASSLNSDNEQFF,TGCGCCAGCAGCCTAAACAGTGACAATGAGCAGTTCTTC
TRBV25-1,NA,TRBD1,TRBJ2-3,CASSGGQGADTQYF,TGTGCCAGCAGTGGAGGACAGGGGGCGGATACGCAGTATTTT
TRBV15,NA,TRBD1,TRBJ1-2,CATSRDHRPGGYYGYTF,TGTGCCACCAGCAGAGATCACCGGCCAGGGGGATACTATGGCTACACCTTC
TRBV9,many,NA,TRBJ2-3,CASSGSTGTDTQYF,TGTGCCAGCAGCGGATCGACGGGCACAGATACGCAGTATTTT
TRBV20-1,NA,NA,TRBJ1-1,CSARESPGSRAFF,TGCAGTGCTAGAGAGTCCCCGGGCTCTCGAGCTTTCTTT
TRBV6-1,NA,NA,TRBJ1-5,CASSEAPGVNQPQHF,TGTGCCAGCAGTGAAGCGCCGGGGGTCAATCAGCCCCAGCATTTT
TRBV15,NA,TRBD2,TRBJ2-7,CATSRDPAGAFYEQYF,TGTGCCACCAGCAGAGACCCAGCGGGGGCCTTCTACGAGCAGTACTTC
TRBV11-2,once,NA,TRBJ2-2,CASSLDARLLTGELFF,TGTGCCAGCAGCTTAGATGCAAGACTCCTCACCGGGGAGCTGTTTTTT
TRBV24-1,NA,TRBD2,TRBJ2-1,CATSDEGTSGLYNEQFF,TGTGCCACCAGTGACGAGGGTACTAGCGGACTCTACAATGAGCAGTTCTTC
TRBV25-1,NA,NA,TRBJ2-7,CASSEFSGTGYEQYF,TGTGCCAGCAGTGAATTCTCCGGGACTGGGTACGAGCAGTACTTC
TRBV4-1,NA,NA,TRBJ2-1,CASSPNSGARVNEQFF,TGCGCCAGCAGCCCAAATTCGGGGGCGCGAGTCAATGAGCAGTTCTTC
TRBV2,few,TRBD1,TRBJ2-1,CASSEARTGGKDEQFF,TGTGCCAGCAGTGAAGCTAGGACAGGGGGCAAGGATGAGCAGTTCTTC
TRBV5-5,many,NA,TRBJ1-2,CASSPGTVDGYTF,TGTGCCAGCAGCCCCGGGACGGTTGATGGCTACACCTTC
TRBV5-5,NA,NA,TRBJ2-5,CASSTRTSKETQYF,TGTGCCAGCAGCACCCGGACAAGTAAAGAGACCCAGTACTTT
TRBV27,few,NA,TRBJ2-7,CASGINSYEQYF,TGTGCCAGCGGGATCAACTCCTACGAGCAGTACTTC
TRBV12-3/TRBV12-4,NA,NA,TRBJ2-1,CASSLGWNEQFF,TGTGCCAGCAGTTTGGGTTGGAATGAGCAGTTCTTC
TRBV29-1,NA,NA,TRBJ2-7,CSVVPGVADEQYF,TGCAGCGTTGTTCCCGGGGTAGCTGACGAGCAGTACTTC
TRBV29-1,many,TRBD1,TRBJ1-1,CSVDGQVGAEAFF,TGCAGCGTTGACGGACAGGTGGGAGCTGAAGCTTTCTTT
TRBV27,NA,NA,TRBJ2-3,CASGKGLALTDTQYF,TGTGCCAGCGGGAAAGGACTCGCCCTCACAGATACGCAGTATTTT
TRBV12-3/TRBV12-4,once,NA,TRBJ2-3,CASSERLGDTQYF,TGTGCCAGCAGTGAGCGGCTGGGAGATACGCAGTATTTT
TRBV5-1,few,NA,TRBJ2-5,CASSAGSETQYF,TGCGCCAGCAGCGCAGGGTCCGAGACCCAGTACTTC
TRBV18,many,TRBD1,TRBJ1-1,CASSKTGNGYPEAFF,TGTGCCAGCTCAAAGACAGGGAACGGTTACCCTGAAGCTTTCTTT
TRBV20-1,NA,NA,TRBJ1-1,CSASKNTEAFF,TGCAGTGCAAGCAAGAACACTGAAGCTTTCTTT
TRBV2,NA,TRBD1,TRBJ2-2,CARGDRGNTGELFF,TGTGCCAGGGGGGACAGGGGAAACACCGGGGAGCTGTTTTTT
TRBV24-1,few,TRBD2,TRBJ2-1,CATRGGTSDPYNEQFF,TGTGCCACCAGGGGAGGGACTAGCGACCCCTACAATGAGCAGTTCTTC